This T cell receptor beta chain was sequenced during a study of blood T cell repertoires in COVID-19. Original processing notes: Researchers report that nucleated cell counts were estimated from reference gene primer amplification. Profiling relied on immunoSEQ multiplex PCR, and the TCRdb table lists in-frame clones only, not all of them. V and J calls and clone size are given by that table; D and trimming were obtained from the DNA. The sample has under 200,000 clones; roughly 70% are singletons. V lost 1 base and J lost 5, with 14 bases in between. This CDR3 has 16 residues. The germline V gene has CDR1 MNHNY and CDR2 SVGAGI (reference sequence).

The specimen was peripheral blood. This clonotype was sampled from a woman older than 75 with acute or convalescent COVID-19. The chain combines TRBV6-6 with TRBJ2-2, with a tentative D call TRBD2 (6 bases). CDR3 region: CASSYLGGESTGELFF. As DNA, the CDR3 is TGTGCCAGCAGTTACTTGGGCGGGGAGTCTACCGGGGAGCTGTTTTTT.